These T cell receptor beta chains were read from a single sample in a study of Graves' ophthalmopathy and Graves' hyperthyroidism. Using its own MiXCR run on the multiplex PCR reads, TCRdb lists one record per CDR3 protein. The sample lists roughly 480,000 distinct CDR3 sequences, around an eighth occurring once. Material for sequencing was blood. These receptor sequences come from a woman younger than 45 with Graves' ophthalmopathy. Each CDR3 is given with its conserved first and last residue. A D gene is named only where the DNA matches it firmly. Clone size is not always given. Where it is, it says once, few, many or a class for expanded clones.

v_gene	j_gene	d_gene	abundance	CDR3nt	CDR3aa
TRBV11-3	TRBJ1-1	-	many	TGTGCCAGCAGCTTAAACGGCGGAAACACTGAAGCTTTCTTT	CASSLNGGNTEAFF
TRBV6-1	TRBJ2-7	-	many	TGTGCCAGCAGTGAAGCGGGTGGAGACGAGCAGTACTTC	CASSEAGGDEQYF
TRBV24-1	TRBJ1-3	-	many	TGTGCCACCAGTGACCCCCGGAGCGGAAACACCATATATTTT	CATSDPRSGNTIYF
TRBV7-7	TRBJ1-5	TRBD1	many	TGTGCTAGCAGCTCCGGGACAGGGGGAGGCAATCAGCCCCAGCATTTT	CASSSGTGGGNQPQHF
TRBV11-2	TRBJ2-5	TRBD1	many	TGTGCCAGCAGAAATACAGGGGCGGAGACCCAGTACTTC	CASRNTGAETQYF
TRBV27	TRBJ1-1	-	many	TGTGCCAGCAGTTTAAGTTGGGGAACTGAAGCTTTCTTT	CASSLSWGTEAFF
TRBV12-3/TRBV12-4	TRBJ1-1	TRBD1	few	TGTGCCAGCAGCCAGGGGGCCAGGCGGAACACTGAAGCTTTCTTT	CASSQGARRNTEAFF
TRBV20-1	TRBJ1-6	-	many	TGCAGTGCCACAGTGGGCCCGGGGTATTCACCCCTCCACTTT	CSATVGPGYSPLHF
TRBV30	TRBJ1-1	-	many	TGTGCCTGGAGTGTAACTCGAACACCCGGCTTGGGGAAGACTGAAGCTTTCTTT	CAWSVTRTPGLGKTEAFF
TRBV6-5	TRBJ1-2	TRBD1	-	TGTGCCAGCAGTTCTGGGACAGGGCCACCACGGGGCTACACCTTC	CASSSGTGPPRGYTF
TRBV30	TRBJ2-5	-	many	TGTGCCTGGAGTGCCGGGAGCGTAAAAGAGACCCAGTACTTC	CAWSAGSVKETQYF
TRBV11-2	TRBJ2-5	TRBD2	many	TGTGCCAGCAGCCCTGGGACTAGCGGGAGTGAGACCCAGTACTTC	CASSPGTSGSETQYF